The T cell receptor beta chain described here comes from a study of T cell responses to AZD1222 COVID-19 vaccine. General observations from the study: Regions left unmutated in variants are reportedly the target of nearly half of spike-specific TCRs. Just a handful of AZD1222 recipients were seropositive at baseline. Only after the peak T cell response were repertoires sampled.

The data were produced by immunoSEQ multiplex PCR, yet TCRdb's version contains in-frame clones alone and is incomplete. The sample includes about 130,000 clones, over 80% of them seen just once. Of note for this clone: Antigen unknown.

J was trimmed by 7 bases and V by 5 bases; bases with no gene match: 5. CDR1 and CDR2 from the germline V gene are SGHTA and FQGTGA. The CDR3 contains 13 residues. This specimen consisted of peripheral blood, obtained 28 days after the second AZD1222 dose. The clonotype originates from an adult who received the AZD1222 COVID-19 vaccine. The J gene is TRBJ1-2, the V gene TRBV7-3, with 9 bases identical to TRBD1. This CDR3 is CASSPGTGSGYTF. DNA for the CDR3: TGTGCCAGCAGCCCCGGGACAGGGAGTGGCTACACCTTC.